The 18 T cell receptor beta chains below were found in one sample sequenced in a study of long-term antiretroviral therapy in people with HIV (dated by TCRdb to between 2021 and 2024). The immunoSEQ hsTCRB v3.0 assay was used at survey level resolution for TRB variable region sequencing. TCRdb provides this immuneACCESS table in a form limited to in-frame rearrangements. Some clones are lacking; in checked studies, under half of them reflect an unresolved V gene, and why the rest are absent is not known. The sample table lists 25,000 to 35,000 clones, more than 85% of them with a count of one. Together, the top ten hold around 4.2% of the sample. The specimen was unsorted PBMCs, collected 3.1 years after starting antiretroviral therapy. The receptors come from a young man with HIV.

The chain uses TRBV18 and TRBJ1-1; 8 bases line up with TRBD1. Germline assignment: CDR1 KGHSH and CDR2 LQKENI. After removal of 5 bases from V and 4 bases from J, the junction contained 3 bases not matched to a gene. The CDR3 totals 13 residues. The CDR3: CASSATGGTEAFF. DNA of the CDR3: TGTGCCAGCTCAGCAACAGGGGGCACTGAAGCTTTCTTT.

This clone occurred once. The chain recombines TRBV9 with TRBJ2-1; D remains ambiguous. V lost 1 base and J 6 bases, leaving 8 bases between the germline ends. The CDR3 has 13 residues. CDR1 SGDLS and CDR2 YYNGEE come from the germline V gene. The DNA for the CDR3 is TGTGCCAGCAGCGTACAGACATTCAATGAGCAGTTCTTC. Its protein is CASSVQTFNEQFF.

The rearrangement links TRBV5-4 to TRBJ2-3; 10 nucleotides match TRBD2. V lost 3 bases and J lost 4; bases outside the gene matches: 8. Germline V gene data show CDR1 as SGHNT and CDR2 as YYREEE (reference sequence). The CDR3 runs to 16 residues. The CDR3 loop reads CASSSAPGLASDTQYF. DNA for the CDR3: TGTGCCAGCAGCTCCGCTCCGGGACTAGCGTCAGATACGCAGTATTTT.

The V and J genes are TRBV9 and TRBJ2-2, with D perhaps TRBD2 (6 bases). There are 15 residues in the CDR3. The V gene's germline CDR1 is SGDLS and CDR2 YYNGEE. V was shortened by 4 bases and J by 4 bases, with 14 bases between the two germline ends. CDR3 residues: CASSSPWEATGELFF. For the CDR3, the DNA is TGTGCCAGCAGCTCCCCCTGGGAGGCCACCGGGGAGCTGTTTTTT. The variable domain in full, completed from reference TRBV9 and TRBJ2-2, reads DSGVTQTPKHLITATGQRVTLRCSPRSGDLSVYWYQQSLDQGLQFLIQYYNGEERAKGNILERFSAQQFPDLHSELNLSSLELGDSALYFCASSSPWEATGELFFGEGSRLTVL.

The V call is TRBV28, the J call TRBJ1-5; D unresolved. V was shortened by 3 bases and J by 9 bases, with 9 bases between the two germline ends. CDR1 MDHEN and CDR2 SYDVKM come from the germline V gene. The CDR3 spans 12 residues. The DNA of the CDR3 is TGTGCCAGCAGTTTGCGTAGTTGGCCCCAGCATTTT. Protein product: CASSLRSWPQHF.

J is TRBJ2-2 and V is TRBV6-5, with D perhaps TRBD1 (5 bases). The CDR3 spans 15 residues. The V gene's germline CDR1 is MNHEY and CDR2 SVGAGI. V was pared by 3 bases and J by 2 bases, with 10 bases between. Here the CDR3 DNA reads TGTGCCAGCAGTTATGCGACAGCTAACACCGGGGAGCTGTTTTTT. Protein: CASSYATANTGELFF.

This sequence joins TRBV27 and TRBJ2-4, with 8 bases fitting TRBD2. The germline V gene has CDR1 MNHEY and CDR2 SMNVEV (reference sequence). After removal of 6 bases from V and 7 bases from J, the junction contained 8 bases not matched to a gene. The CDR3 runs to 14 residues. The chain's CDR3 is CASSWSGSGNIQYF. DNA of the CDR3: TGTGCCAGCAGCTGGAGCGGGAGCGGGAACATTCAGTACTTC.

The V gene is TRBV2, the J gene TRBJ2-1, with D tentatively TRBD2 (6 bases). The V and J ends lost 5 bases and 6 bases respectively, with 11 bases between them. CDR1 is SNHLY, CDR2 FYNNEI, per germline. The CDR3 length is 13 residues. The CDR3: CASSPGLPNEQFF. CDR3 in DNA: TGTGCCAGCAGTCCCGGACTACCCAATGAGCAGTTCTTC.

The gene calls are TRBV5-1 and TRBJ1-1; D gene unclear. Germline lookup yields CDR1 SGHRS and CDR2 YFSETQ. Trimming pared 4 bases from V and 4 bases from J, leaving 11 bases between. The CDR3 has 13 residues. The CDR3 nucleotides are TGCGCCAGCAGCCGAGAATCGGGCACTGAAGCTTTCTTT. This encodes CASSRESGTEAFF. Full variable domain (missing parts from reference TRBV5-1 and TRBJ1-1): KAGVTQTPRYLIKTRGQQVTLSCSPISGHRSVSWYQQTPGQGLQFLFEYFSETQRNKGNFPGRFSGRQFSNSRSEMNVSTLELGDSALYLCASSRESGTEAFFGQGTRLTVV.

The chain couples TRBV30 to TRBJ1-1; the match to TRBD1 covers 8 bases. J gave up 6 bases and V 1 base, and 4 bases lay outside the gene matches. The germline gives CDR1 GTSNPN, CDR2 SVGIG (reference sequence). The CDR3 consists of 13 residues. The CDR3 DNA reads as TGTGCCTGGAGTGACCAGGGGGCGTCTGAAGCTTTCTTT. Translation gives CAWSDQGASEAFF.

The CDR3 DNA follows: TGCGCCAGCAGCCAAGGTTGGGCTGGGGGGAGCGGTGGCTACACCTTC. Translating it yields CASSQGWAGGSGGYTF. This chain joins TRBV4-3 and TRBJ1-2; a possible D gene is TRBD1 (5 bases). This CDR3 comprises 16 residues. Germline V gene data show CDR1 as LGHNA and CDR2 as YSLEER. Trimming took off 1 base at V and 7 bases at J, with 19 bases between the two ends.

J is TRBJ2-7 and V is TRBV19; 7 bases align to TRBD1. V trimming: 4 bases; J trimming: 0 bases; junction bases outside the gene matches: 9. This CDR3 is 16 amino acids long. The germline V gene encodes CDR1 LNHDA and CDR2 SQIVND (reference sequence). The chain's CDR3 is CASSSSLDRFSYEQYF. CDR3 DNA: TGTGCCAGTAGTAGTTCCCTGGACAGGTTCTCCTACGAGCAGTACTTC.

The chain employs TRBV25-1 and TRBJ2-4; 9 bases align to TRBD1. CDR1 and CDR2 (germline): MGHDK, SYGVNS. This CDR3 has 17 amino acids. The V and J ends lost 3 bases and 4 bases, in that order; junction bases with no gene match: 10. CDR3 DNA: TGTGCCAGCAGTGACGCCCGGGACAGGGTTGAGAAAAACATTCAGTACTTC. It translates to CASSDARDRVEKNIQYF.

CDR3 coding DNA: TGTGCCAGCAGGAGATCAGGTTCCTATAATTCACCCCTCCACTTT. Its protein is CASRRSGSYNSPLHF. V gene TRBV6-1 combines with J gene TRBJ1-6; D is undetermined. The length of the CDR3 is 15 residues. Germline-derived CDR1 and CDR2 are MNHNS and SASEGT. V dropped 6 bases and J dropped 1 base, with 10 bases sitting between them.

The chain joins TRBV2 to TRBJ2-7; D might be TRBD1 (6 bases). Trimming shortened V by 8 bases and J by 1 base, and 9 bases separated the two germline ends. Germline V lookup: CDR1 SNHLY, CDR2 FYNNEI. This CDR3 has 12 residues. The CDR3 DNA reads TGTGCCAGCCACAGGGTATCCTACGAGCAGTACTTC. Its protein product is CASHRVSYEQYF.

The V call is TRBV11-2, the J call TRBJ2-5, with TRBD1 as a possible D gene (5 bases). The V and J ends lost 6 bases and 2 bases respectively, with 7 bases between them. The CDR3 consists of 12 residues. Germline V gene sequence: CDR1 SGHAT, CDR2 FQNNGV. The CDR3 is CASRDTQETQYF. DNA of the CDR3: TGTGCCAGCAGGGACACTCAAGAGACCCAGTACTTC.

The chain uses TRBV9 and TRBJ2-7, with TRBD2 matching 8 bases. V gave up 3 bases and J gave up 4 bases; unmatched junction bases: 6. Germline V gene lookup returns CDR1 SGDLS and CDR2 YYNGEE. CDR3 length: 14 amino acids. The CDR3 DNA sequence: TGTGCCAGCAGCGCCGGGGGGGCTGGGTACGAGCAGTACTTC. Amino acids: CASSAGGAGYEQYF.

The chain uses TRBV6-6 and TRBJ1-1; the D is unclear. V was shortened by 0 bases and J by 0 bases, with 8 bases between the two germline ends. The germline gives CDR1 MNHNY, CDR2 SVGAGI (reference sequence). The CDR3 extends over 15 amino acids. The CDR3 spells CASSYSGILNTEAFF. The DNA for the CDR3 is TGTGCCAGCAGTTACTCCGGGATCCTGAACACTGAAGCTTTCTTT.